A selection of T cell receptor beta chains follows, all from one sample in a study of vaccination and CD4 T cells after COVID-19. From the PCR reads, TCRdb called clonotypes with MiXCR, one entry per CDR3 protein. The sample lists roughly 20,000 distinct CDR3 sequences, approximately 59% occurring once. These receptors have no identified antigens. The specimen was CD4+ T cells from blood, cultured in vitro, collected after SARS-CoV-2 vaccination. Receptors originate from a human donor who had recovered from COVID-19. CDR3s include the opening cysteine and the closing phenylalanine or tryptophan. Fields, in order: J gene, V gene, CDR3 protein.

J gene: TRBJ2-1
V gene: TRBV20-1
CDR3 protein: CSAHRDTNEQFF

J gene: TRBJ2-3
V gene: TRBV27
CDR3 protein: CASSFRGISTDTQYF

J gene: TRBJ2-3
V gene: TRBV4-2
CDR3 protein: CASSQPGRPSTDTQYF

J gene: TRBJ1-1
V gene: TRBV7-2
CDR3 protein: CASSLGGGNTEAFF

J gene: TRBJ1-5
V gene: TRBV20-1
CDR3 protein: CSAAGGSGSNQPQHF

J gene: TRBJ2-1
V gene: TRBV5-4
CDR3 protein: CASTGVNEQFF

J gene: TRBJ1-1
V gene: TRBV15
CDR3 protein: CATSRGVHGTEAFF

J gene: TRBJ1-2
V gene: TRBV20-1
CDR3 protein: CSAKTPANYGYTF

J gene: TRBJ1-2
V gene: TRBV6-1
CDR3 protein: CASSQTQDRHRTF

J gene: TRBJ2-1
V gene: TRBV19
CDR3 protein: CASILSGSTYNEQFF

J gene: TRBJ1-5
V gene: TRBV6-4
CDR3 protein: CASSDGQGLEKQPQHF

J gene: TRBJ1-4
V gene: TRBV6-1
CDR3 protein: CASSESQSREKLFF

J gene: TRBJ2-3
V gene: TRBV2
CDR3 protein: CASKQRVSTDTQYF

J gene: TRBJ2-7
V gene: TRBV5-4
CDR3 protein: CASSDGLAGISYEQYF

J gene: TRBJ1-3
V gene: TRBV7-8
CDR3 protein: CASSSNPRTGGNTIYF